Listed here are 17 T cell receptor beta chains from one sample, sequenced in a study of CDR3 diversity in severe acne. TCRdb reprocessed the PCR reads with MiXCR, giving one entry per CDR3 protein. The sample yields fewer than 100,000 distinct CDR3 sequences, around 49% seen once. Sequencing was carried out using blood. All receptors come from a male donor in good health, without acne.

The rearrangement links TRBV20-1 to TRBJ2-7; no clear D. This CDR3 is 12 amino acids long. The germline V and J ends were trimmed by 5 bases and 7 bases, with 15 bases remaining between them. The V gene's germline CDR1 is DFQATT and CDR2 SNEGSKA (reference sequence). The CDR3 loop is CSARIPGREQYF. The CDR3 nucleotides read TGCAGTGCTCGAATCCCGGGCCGAGAGCAGTACTTC.

The V call is TRBV4-1, the J call TRBJ1-5; tentatively, D is TRBD1 (5 bases). Trimming took 4 bases from V and 7 from J, leaving 11 bases between them. Germline V gene data show CDR1 as MGHRA and CDR2 as YSYEKL. The CDR3 covers 13 residues. This CDR3 is CASSRTWGQPQHF. In nucleotides, the CDR3 is TGCGCCAGCAGCCGGACATGGGGACAGCCCCAGCATTTT.

V gene TRBV24-1 combines with J gene TRBJ2-5, with TRBD1 as a possible D gene (5 bases). This CDR3 is 14 amino acids long. V was pared by 4 bases and J by 1 base, with 9 bases between. Germline V lookup: CDR1 KGHDR, CDR2 SFDVKD. CDR3 sequence (DNA): TGTGCCACCAGTGAGTCTAGGGGCCAAGAGACCCAGTACTTC. Translation: CATSESRGQETQYF.

With respect to this clonotype: This sequence may be a read error, since a much larger clone differs from it by one base. The chain is built from TRBV2 and TRBJ2-7, with 9 bases fitting TRBD2. From germline, CDR1 is SNHLY and CDR2 FYNNEI. The CDR3 has 13 residues. The junction had 4 bases not matched to a gene; V was cut back by 6 bases and J by 4 bases. The CDR3 protein is CASRRAGGYEQYF. CDR3 sequence (DNA): TGTGCCAGCAGGAGGGCGGGAGGGTACGAGCAGTACTTC.

This chain links TRBV7-3 with TRBJ1-1, with D hard to call. V lost 5 bases, J lost 4 bases, and 20 bases lay in between. The CDR3 length is 16 residues. CDR1 is SGHTA, CDR2 FQGTGA, per germline. The CDR3 spells CASSPSTGGRGTEAFF. In DNA form, the CDR3 reads TGTGCCAGCAGCCCTAGCACTGGCGGCCGTGGCACTGAAGCTTTCTTT.

The chain is built from TRBV5-1 and TRBJ2-3; 8 nucleotides match TRBD1. Per the germline V gene, CDR1 is SGHRS and CDR2 is YFSETQ. The CDR3 length is 14 residues. V shed 0 bases and J 4 bases; nucleotides not matched to a gene: 1. The CDR3 DNA reads as TGCGCCAGCAGCTTGGCAGGGGGCGCAGATACGCAGTATTTT. Its translation: CASSLAGGADTQYF.

The table lists this clonotype with a count of one. No DNA is shown, since the ends of the CDR3 on it are uncertain; the CDR3 is the one TCRdb lists. The chain couples TRBV15 to TRBJ1-1; the D call of TRBD1 is as the table states it, not checked on the DNA. Inclusive of both ends, the CDR3 amounts to 24 amino acids. Per the germline V gene, CDR1 is LNHNV and CDR2 is YYDKDF (reference sequence). CDR3 loop: CATSRDAQTDGYTFGSGTGAEAFF.

This clonotype came up a few times. The chain combines TRBV2 with TRBJ1-4, with D possibly being TRBD1 (6 bases). The length of the CDR3 is 14 residues. Germline assignment: CDR1 SNHLY and CDR2 FYNNEI. Trimming cost V 4 bases and J 7 bases, with 13 bases left between them. The CDR3 DNA reads as TGTGCCAGCAGTGGGACAGAAGGGAGTGAAAAACTGTTTTTT. Translation: CASSGTEGSEKLFF.

This clonotype was seen repeatedly, ten times or more. The chain is built from TRBV19 and TRBJ1-5, with 8 bases matching TRBD1. Trimming removed 5 bases from V and 3 bases from J; junction bases left unmatched: 9. Germline-derived CDR1 and CDR2 are LNHDA and SQIVND (reference sequence). This CDR3 is 16 amino acids long. CDR3 residues: CASSFRQGSFNQPQHF. The DNA for the CDR3 is TGTGCCAGTAGTTTCCGACAGGGGTCTTTCAATCAGCCCCAGCATTTT.

The J gene is TRBJ2-5, the V gene TRBV19; D gene ambiguous. Deletions cut 0 bases from V and 4 bases from J, with 6 bases between. Germline V gene data show CDR1 as LNHDA and CDR2 as SQIVND (reference sequence). This CDR3 comprises 13 residues. CDR3 bases: TGTGCCAGTAGTATAGATCAAGCAGAGACCCAGTACTTC. This sequence encodes CASSIDQAETQYF.

The J gene is TRBJ2-1, the V gene TRBV20-1, with 7 bases lining up with TRBD1. With V trimmed by 0 bases and J by 8 bases, 28 bases remained unmatched. The CDR3 extends over 21 amino acids. Looked up from germline, CDR1 is DFQATT and CDR2 is SNEGSKA (reference sequence). The CDR3 nucleotides read TGCAGTGCTAGAGAGACCACCAGTGATTATCTACAGGGGATCGTTTTCCATGAGCAGTTCTTC. As protein: CSARETTSDYLQGIVFHEQFF.

There are many counts of this clonotype. This may stem from a read error, because a much larger clone lies one nucleotide away. J is TRBJ2-7 and V is TRBV11-2; D gene ambiguous. The CDR3 sequence is 13 residues long. CDR1 is SGHAT, CDR2 FQNNGV, per germline. CDR3 protein: CASSLDLPYGQYF. CDR3 nucleotide sequence: TGTGCCAGCAGCTTAGATTTACCCTACGGGCAGTACTTC.

The sample holds many counts of this clonotype. The rearrangement uses TRBV7-2 and TRBJ1-3; TRBD1 matches at 10 bases. The CDR3 extends over 17 amino acids. Germline V gene sequence: CDR1 SGHTA, CDR2 FQGNSA. V was pared by 5 bases and J by 3 bases, with 10 bases of the junction left unmatched. CDR3 sequence (DNA): TGTGCCAGCAGCCATCCCGGGACAGGGGACTTTGGAAACACCATATATTTT. The encoded protein is CASSHPGTGDFGNTIYF.

This chain joins TRBV7-9 and TRBJ1-2; 9 bases agree with TRBD1. Germline trimming cut 4 bases from V and 4 bases from J; bases unmatched to any gene: 10. The CDR3 loop spans 16 amino acids. CDR1 SEHNR and CDR2 FQNEAQ come from the germline V gene (reference sequence). The CDR3 region has the DNA TGTGCCAGCAGCTCTCCCGGACAGGGGACTCCCTATGGCTACACCTTC. Encoded protein: CASSSPGQGTPYGYTF.

This clonotype has a single count. The V gene is TRBV10-3, the J gene TRBJ2-1; D uncertain. The V end was cut by 2 bases, the J end by 8 bases, with 13 bases between. This CDR3 is 14 amino acids long. Per germline, CDR1 ENHRY and CDR2 SYGVKD. CDR3 DNA sequence: TGTGCCATCAGTGAGGACACGGTTGGGGATGAGCAGTTCTTC. Translation gives CAISEDTVGDEQFF.

In regard to this clonotype: The junction and the germline gene differ at one end; a read error may be behind it. CDR3 bases: TGTGCCAGTAGTACAGGGACTCCCGGGAGAACCGATGAAAAACTGGTTTTT. Protein product: CASSTGTPGRTDEKLVF. The chain employs TRBV19 and TRBJ1-4; the D gene is possibly TRBD1 (5 bases). CDR3 length: 17 residues. Germline lookup yields CDR1 LNHDA and CDR2 SQIVND (reference sequence).

This clonotype was seen a few times. This chain uses TRBV27 with TRBJ2-2; 12 bases are a match to TRBD2. This CDR3 spans 17 amino acids. Germline CDR1 is MNHEY and CDR2 is SMNVEV (reference sequence). Trimming at V came to 8 bases and at J to 3 bases, leaving 10 bases not matched to a gene. The CDR3 sequence is CASPGYGLAGYTGELFF. The CDR3, as DNA: TGTGCCAGCCCCGGTTACGGACTAGCGGGATACACCGGGGAGCTGTTTTTT.